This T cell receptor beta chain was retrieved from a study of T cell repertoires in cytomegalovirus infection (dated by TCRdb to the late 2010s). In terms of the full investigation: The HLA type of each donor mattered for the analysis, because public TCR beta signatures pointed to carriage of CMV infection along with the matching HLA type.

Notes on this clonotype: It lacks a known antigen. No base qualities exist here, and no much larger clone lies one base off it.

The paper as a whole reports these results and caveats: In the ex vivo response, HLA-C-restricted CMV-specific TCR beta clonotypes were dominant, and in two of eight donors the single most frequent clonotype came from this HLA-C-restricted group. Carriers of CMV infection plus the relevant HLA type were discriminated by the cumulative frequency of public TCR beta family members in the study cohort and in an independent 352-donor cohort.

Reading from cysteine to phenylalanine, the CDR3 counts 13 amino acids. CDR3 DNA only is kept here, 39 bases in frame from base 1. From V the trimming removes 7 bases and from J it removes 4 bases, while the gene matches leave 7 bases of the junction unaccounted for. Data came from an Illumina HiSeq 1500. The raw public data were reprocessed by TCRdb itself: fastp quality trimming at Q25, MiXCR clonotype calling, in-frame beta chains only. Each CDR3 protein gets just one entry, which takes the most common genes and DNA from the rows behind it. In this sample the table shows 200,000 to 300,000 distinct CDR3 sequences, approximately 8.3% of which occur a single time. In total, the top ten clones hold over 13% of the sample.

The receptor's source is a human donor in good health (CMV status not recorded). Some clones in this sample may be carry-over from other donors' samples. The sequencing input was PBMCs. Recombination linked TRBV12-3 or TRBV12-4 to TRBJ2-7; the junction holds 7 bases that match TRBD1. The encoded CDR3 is CASTTQQGYEQYF. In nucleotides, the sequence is TGTGCCAGCACCACCCAACAGGGGTACGAGCAGTACTTC.